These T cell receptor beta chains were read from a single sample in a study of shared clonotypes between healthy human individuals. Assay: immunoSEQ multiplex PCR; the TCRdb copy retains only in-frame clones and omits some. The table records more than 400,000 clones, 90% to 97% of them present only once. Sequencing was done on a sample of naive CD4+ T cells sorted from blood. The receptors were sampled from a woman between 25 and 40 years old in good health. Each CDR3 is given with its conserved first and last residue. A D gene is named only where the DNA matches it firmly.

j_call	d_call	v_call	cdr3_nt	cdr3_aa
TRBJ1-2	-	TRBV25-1	TGTGCCAGCGGCCCCGGTGGTGGCACGAACTATGGCTACACCTTC	CASGPGGGTNYGYTF
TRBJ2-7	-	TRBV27	TGTGCCAGCAGTTCTTCCTACGAGCAGTACTTC	CASSSSYEQYF
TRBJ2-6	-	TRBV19	TGTGCCAGTAGTATCTGGACAGTCTCTGGGGCCAACGTCCTGACTTTC	CASSIWTVSGANVLTF
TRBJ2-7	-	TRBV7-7	TGTGCCAGCAGCTTAGTCCCAAAGGCCCGCGGGACTTTCTACGAGCAGTACTTC	CASSLVPKARGTFYEQYF
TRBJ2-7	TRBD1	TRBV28	TGTGCCAGCACTTCGACTGGGACAGGGTGGATCGCCTACGAGCAGTACTTC	CASTSTGTGWIAYEQYF
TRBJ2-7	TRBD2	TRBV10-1	TGCGCCAGCGGGTCCATAGGACTAGCGGGATTCTCCGAGCAGTACTTC	CASGSIGLAGFSEQYF
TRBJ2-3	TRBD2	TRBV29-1	TGCAGCGTCTGGACTAGCGGGAGAGCCTTCACAGATACGCAGTATTTT	CSVWTSGRAFTDTQYF
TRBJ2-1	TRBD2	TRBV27	TGTGCCAGCACCCCTCTGCTAGCGGGAACCAATGAGCAGTTCTTC	CASTPLLAGTNEQFF
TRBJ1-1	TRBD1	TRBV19	TGTGCCAGTAGTATTCTTTCCGGAGGGGGCGAGACTGAAGCTTTCTTT	CASSILSGGGETEAFF
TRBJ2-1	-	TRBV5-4	TGTGCCAGCAGCTCTGCCCGGGACGGCGCCTACAATGAGCAGTTCTTC	CASSSARDGAYNEQFF
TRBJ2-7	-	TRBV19	TGTGCCAGTACCCCTAAGGATAATTCCTACGAGCAGTACTTC	CASTPKDNSYEQYF
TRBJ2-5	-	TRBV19	TGTGCCAGTAGTATAGAGCGTTCGGCGGGTGAGCAGTACTTC	CASSIERSAGEQYF
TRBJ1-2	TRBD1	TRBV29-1	TGCAGCGTTGTCTCCGACAGGGGGCATTATGGCTACACCTTC	CSVVSDRGHYGYTF
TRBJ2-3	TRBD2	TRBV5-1	TGCGCCAGCAGCTTGGGTAGCGGGAAAACAGATACGCAGTATTTT	CASSLGSGKTDTQYF
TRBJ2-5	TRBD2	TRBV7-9	TGTGCCAGCAGCTTAGTGGCGGGAGGCAACCAAGAGACCCAGTACTTC	CASSLVAGGNQETQYF
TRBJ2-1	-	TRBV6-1	TGTGCCAGCAGTGCCCACCCGAAGACCCGAGCCTACAATGAGCAGTTCTTC	CASSAHPKTRAYNEQFF
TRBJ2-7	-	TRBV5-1	TGCGCCAGCCTAGGAGGGGACGAGCAGTACTTC	CASLGGDEQYF
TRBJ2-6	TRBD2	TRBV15	TGTGCCACCAGCAGAGATAGGGATTGGGTAGCGGGAGGATCCCTCTCTGGGGCCAACGTCCTGACTTTC	CATSRDRDWVAGGSLSGANVLTF
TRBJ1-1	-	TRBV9	TGTGCCAGCAGCCAGACAGTCGGAAACACTGAAGCTTTCTTT	CASSQTVGNTEAFF
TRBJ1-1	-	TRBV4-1	TGCGCCAGCAGCGCGCGAGGGGTACTGAACACTGAAGCTTTCTTT	CASSARGVLNTEAFF
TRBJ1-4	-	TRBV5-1	TGCGCCAGCAGCTTGCTGGGAAGGGCAACTAATGAAAAACTGTTTTTT	CASSLLGRATNEKLFF
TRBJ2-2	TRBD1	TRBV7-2	TGTGCCAGCAGCCCAAATTTGAGGACAGGGAACACCGGGGAGCTGTTTTTT	CASSPNLRTGNTGELFF
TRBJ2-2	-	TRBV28	TGTGCCAGCAGATTCACGAACACCGGGGAGCTGTTTTTT	CASRFTNTGELFF
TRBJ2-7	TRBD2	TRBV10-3	TGTGCCATCGACCCGGGACTAGCGGGAGGGCCCTACGAGCAGTACTTC	CAIDPGLAGGPYEQYF